The 26 T cell receptor beta chains presented below share a single source sample, sequenced in a study of post-analysis software for immune sequencing data. Regarding the study as a whole: TRBV5-6, TRBV5-1 and TRBV20-1 were among 4 or 5 TRBV segments more frequent in patients than controls.

Prepared libraries of TCR beta cDNA carried unique molecular identifiers. TCRdb re-analysed the PCR reads in MiXCR, keeping a single row per CDR3 protein. The table includes fewer than 900,000 distinct CDR3 sequences, approximately 44% detected once. These TCRs' antigens remain unknown. Sequenced: blood. These receptors were collected from a girl between 5 and 17 years old with multiple sclerosis.

This clonotype has more than one count but fewer than ten. The chain employs TRBV20-1 and TRBJ2-1; 7 bases agree with TRBD2. V trimming: 2 bases; J trimming: 7 bases; junction bases outside the gene matches: 5. The CDR3 contains 13 residues. Germline lookup yields CDR1 DFQATT and CDR2 SNEGSKA (reference sequence). CDR3 sequence reads: CSARSASGNEQFF. In nucleotides, the CDR3 is TGCAGTGCTAGATCTGCTAGCGGAAATGAGCAGTTCTTC.

This clonotype was counted at least ten times. The V and J genes are TRBV7-2 and TRBJ2-7; D is ambiguous. Trimming stripped 2 bases from V and 2 bases from J, with 10 bases between. Germline CDR1 and CDR2: SGHTA and FQGNSA. This CDR3 has 14 residues. CDR3 nucleotides: TGTGCCAGCAGCTTAAGCCCGGGCGCCTACGAGCAGTACTTC. Residues: CASSLSPGAYEQYF.

The DNA of the CDR3 is TGCAGTGCTTATGGTAGCGGGACATCCTACGAGCAGTACTTC. The encoded protein is CSAYGSGTSYEQYF. The J gene is TRBJ2-7, the V gene TRBV20-1, with TRBD2 identical over 8 bases. The length of the CDR3 is 14 residues. V lost 5 bases and J lost 1; bases outside the gene matches: 7. The germline gives CDR1 DFQATT, CDR2 SNEGSKA (reference sequence).

The CDR3 sequence: CAWALAGGPYYEQYF. The CDR3 DNA follows: TGTGCCTGGGCACTAGCGGGAGGGCCGTACTACGAGCAGTACTTC. The gene calls are TRBV30 and TRBJ2-7, with 13 bases lining up with TRBD2. The CDR3 has 15 amino acids. The ends lost 5 bases at V and 3 bases at J; junction bases unmatched: 7. Germline V CDR1 and CDR2: GTSNPN, SVGIG (reference sequence).

The chain combines TRBV18 with TRBJ2-7; D may match TRBD1 or TRBD2 (5 bases each). The length of the CDR3 is 15 residues. Germline CDR1 reads KGHSH; CDR2 reads LQKENI. Trimming stripped 6 bases from V and 0 bases from J, with 15 bases between. CDR3 loop: CASSPAERGSYEQYF. Written as DNA, the CDR3 is TGTGCCAGCTCGCCAGCCGAGAGGGGCTCCTACGAGCAGTACTTC.

The gene calls are TRBV28 and TRBJ1-2, with no clear D. CDR3 length: 15 residues. V shed 5 bases and J shed 7 bases, with 20 bases lying between them. The germline V gene encodes CDR1 MDHEN and CDR2 SYDVKM. The CDR3 nucleotides are TGTGCCAGCAGTCCGAGGCTTGTTCAGGTGTGTGGCTACACCTTC. As protein: CASSPRLVQVCGYTF.

The table lists this clonotype with a few counts. The chain couples TRBV9 to TRBJ2-1; 8 nucleotides match TRBD2. Germline V CDR1 and CDR2: SGDLS, YYNGEE. The CDR3 has 17 amino acids. The trim removed 4 bases at V and 4 bases at J, leaving 13 bases unmatched. The CDR3 DNA reads TGTGCCAGCAGCCCATCCGGCCTAAAGCGGGAGTACAATGAGCAGTTCTTC. Encoded protein: CASSPSGLKREYNEQFF. Using reference TRBV9 and TRBJ2-1 for the parts outside the CDR3, the full variable domain is DSGVTQTPKHLITATGQRVTLRCSPRSGDLSVYWYQQSLDQGLQFLIQYYNGEERAKGNILERFSAQQFPDLHSELNLSSLELGDSALYFCASSPSGLKREYNEQFFGPGTRLTVL.

This clonotype is a singleton in its sample. The chain recombines TRBV9 with TRBJ1-5; D remains ambiguous. Germline V gives CDR1 SGDLS, CDR2 YYNGEE. CDR3 length: 15 residues. Trimming took off 0 bases at V and 3 bases at J, with 10 bases between the two ends. The CDR3 DNA sequence: TGTGCCAGCAGCGTAGGGCCCAATTACAATCAGCCCCAGCATTTT. Its protein is CASSVGPNYNQPQHF. Based on the CDR3 plus reference TRBV9 and TRBJ1-5, the full variable domain is DSGVTQTPKHLITATGQRVTLRCSPRSGDLSVYWYQQSLDQGLQFLIQYYNGEERAKGNILERFSAQQFPDLHSELNLSSLELGDSALYFCASSVGPNYNQPQHFGDGTRLSIL.

This chain links TRBV7-8 with TRBJ1-5; the D gene is possibly TRBD1 (5 bases). V dropped 5 bases and J dropped 1 base, with 12 bases sitting between them. CDR1 is SGHVS, CDR2 FQNEAQ, per germline. The CDR3 sequence is 15 residues long. The CDR3 protein is CASSDSRGSNQPQHF. In DNA, the CDR3 is TGTGCCAGCAGCGACAGCCGAGGGAGCAATCAGCCCCAGCATTTT.

The genes are TRBV6-1 and TRBJ2-7; the match to TRBD1 covers 7 bases. Trimming at V came to 8 bases and at J to 6 bases, leaving 13 bases not matched to a gene. The V gene's germline CDR1 is MNHNS and CDR2 SASEGT. The CDR3 covers 14 residues. The CDR3 spells CASALQGMPLEQYF. CDR3 bases: TGTGCCAGCGCGTTACAGGGGATGCCTCTCGAGCAGTACTTC.

As regards this clonotype: This clone may be a read error of a much larger clone one base away. The CDR3 DNA reads as TGTGCCTGCAGTTTATCAGGACTAGCGGGACTCTACGAGCAGTACTTC. This encodes CACSLSGLAGLYEQYF. V is TRBV27 and J is TRBJ2-7, with 12 bases lining up with TRBD2. This CDR3 is built from 16 residues. Per the germline V gene, CDR1 is MNHEY and CDR2 is SMNVEV (reference sequence).

The rearrangement uses TRBV20-1 and TRBJ2-1, with 8 bases aligning to TRBD2. The CDR3 consists of 14 residues. CDR1 is DFQATT and CDR2 is SNEGSKA in the germline V gene (reference sequence). V was pared by 2 bases and J by 8 bases, with 8 bases of the junction left unmatched. The CDR3 is CSARRVAGKYEQFF. The CDR3 DNA reads as TGCAGTGCTAGACGGGTAGCGGGAAAATATGAGCAGTTCTTC.

This chain joins TRBV12-3 or TRBV12-4 and TRBJ1-1; weak D call: TRBD1 (5 bases). With 4 bases removed from V and 5 bases from J, the gap between germline ends came to 5 bases. The CDR3 length is 11 residues. Written as DNA, the CDR3 is TGTGCCAGCAGTTACAGGACTGAAGCTTTCTTT. Encoded protein: CASSYRTEAFF.

V is TRBV20-1 and J is TRBJ2-4; 14 bases are shared with TRBD2. The ends lost 6 bases at V and 9 bases at J; junction bases unmatched: 4. The germline CDR1 and CDR2 sequences are DFQATT and SNEGSKA (reference sequence). CDR3 size: 13 residues. The CDR3 region is CSARLAGGSIQYF. The DNA for the CDR3 is TGCAGTGCGAGACTAGCGGGAGGGTCCATTCAGTACTTC.

The chain couples TRBV7-8 to TRBJ2-3; D is ambiguous. This CDR3 comprises 17 residues. Germline CDR1 SGHVS, CDR2 FQNEAQ. The V end lost 3 bases, the J end lost 0 bases, and 16 bases lay between the germline ends. CDR3 sequence reads: CASSFLEGTTSTDTQYF. The CDR3 nucleotides read TGTGCCAGCAGCTTTTTAGAAGGCACCACCAGCACAGATACGCAGTATTTT.

This clonotype was seen only a few times. The chain carries TRBV12-3 or TRBV12-4 and TRBJ1-5; D gene unclear. The CDR3 runs 16 residues. Trimming removed 10 bases at V and 2 bases at J, with 21 bases between. CDR3 in DNA: TGTGCCACCAAACTGGGCCACCTAAATGGCAATCAGCCCCAGCATTTT. Its translation is CATKLGHLNGNQPQHF.

This sequence joins TRBV7-9 and TRBJ2-1; tentatively, D is TRBD2 (6 bases). The CDR3 spans 15 residues. Germline V lookup: CDR1 SEHNR, CDR2 FQNEAQ (reference sequence). V lost 5 bases, J lost 5 bases, and 16 bases lay in between. This chain's CDR3 is CASSKWDFSDNEQFF. CDR3 DNA sequence: TGTGCCAGCAGCAAGTGGGACTTCTCTGACAATGAGCAGTTCTTC.

This clonotype was counted only a few times. The genes are TRBV9 and TRBJ2-3; D is tentatively TRBD1 or TRBD2 (5 bases each). CDR1 SGDLS and CDR2 YYNGEE come from the germline V gene. V lost 3 bases to trimming and J lost 6 bases, with 17 bases between them. This CDR3 comprises 15 residues. CDR3 region: CASSATGTRPDTQYF. Written as DNA, the CDR3 is TGTGCCAGCAGCGCTACCGGGACCCGACCGGATACGCAGTATTTT.

The chain couples TRBV12-3 or TRBV12-4 to TRBJ2-5; D unresolved. Between the trimmed V and J ends, which lost 6 bases and 0 bases, there was a span of 11 bases. This CDR3 region has 14 residues. DNA of the CDR3: TGTGCCAGCAGCGGTATCGGAGACCAAGAGACCCAGTACTTC. Translated, it gives CASSGIGDQETQYF.

As to this clonotype: A much more abundant neighbour one base away suggests this may be a read error. The chain recombines TRBV29-1 with TRBJ2-5; D might be TRBD1 (6 bases). This CDR3 region has 12 residues. The germline CDR1 and CDR2 sequences are SQVTM and ANQGSEA. The CDR3 nucleotides read TGCAGCGTGGGTGAGGGACAAGGGACCCAGTACTTC. It codes for CSVGEGQGTQYF.

CDR3 in DNA: TGTGCCACCAGCTCCGGGACCCTAGACAATGAGCAGTTCTTC. Translating it yields CATSSGTLDNEQFF. The gene calls are TRBV15 and TRBJ2-1; the D call may be TRBD1 or TRBD2 (5 bases each). Germline CDR1 LNHNV, CDR2 YYDKDF (reference sequence). V gave up 5 bases and J gave up 5 bases, with 13 bases separating them. The CDR3 spans 14 residues.

This clonotype was counted a single time. V and J are TRBV29-1 and TRBJ2-5; 10 nucleotides match TRBD1. The J call is uncertain, as TRBJ2-7 better fits the DNA end. The CDR3 loop spans 13 amino acids. Germline assignment: CDR1 SQVTM and CDR2 ANQGSEA. CDR3 DNA: TGCAGCGTTGAGACAGGGGGCGAGTACGAGCAGTACTTC. Amino acids: CSVETGGEYEQYF.

The DNA for the CDR3 is TGTGCCAGCAGCGAGGGACTAGCGGTCTACAATGAGCAGTACTTC. Its protein product is CASSEGLAVYNEQYF. The chain couples TRBV13 to TRBJ2-7, with 11 bases fitting TRBD2. Germline V gives CDR1 PRHDT, CDR2 FYEKMQ (reference sequence). The CDR3 extends over 15 amino acids. Trimming took 5 bases from V and 7 from J; bases not matched to a gene: 10. Drawing the rest from reference TRBV13 and TRBJ2-7, the complete variable domain is AAGVIQSPRHLIKEKRETATLKCYPIPRHDTVYWYQQGPGQDPQFLISFYEKMQSDKGSIPDRFSAQQFSDYHSELNMSSLELGDSALYFCASSEGLAVYNEQYFGPGTRLTVT.

This clonotype was seen a few times. The CDR3 here is CATSLSGSADNEQFF. The CDR3, as DNA: TGTGCCACCAGTCTTAGCGGGAGTGCGGACAATGAGCAGTTCTTC. The chain joins TRBV24-1 to TRBJ2-1, with TRBD2 identical over 9 bases. Germline V lookup: CDR1 KGHDR, CDR2 SFDVKD. The junction had 7 bases not matched to a gene; V was cut back by 6 bases and J by 5 bases. CDR3 length: 15 amino acids.

This sequence joins TRBV7-6 and TRBJ2-1; 16 bases are shared with TRBD2. V was clipped by 0 bases and J by 7 bases; unmatched bases: 9. CDR1 and CDR2 (germline): SGHVS, FNYEAQ. The CDR3 has 19 residues. The CDR3 bases are TGTGCCAGCAGCTTAGCCCCGGGACTAGCGGGAGGGGTTGGGAATGAGCAGTTCTTC. It yields the protein CASSLAPGLAGGVGNEQFF. Using reference TRBV7-6 and TRBJ2-1 for the parts outside the CDR3, the full variable domain is GAGVSQSPRYKVTKRGQDVALRCDPISGHVSLYWYRQALGQGPEFLTYFNYEAQQDKSGLPNDRFSAERPEGSISTLTIQRTEQRDSAMYRCASSLAPGLAGGVGNEQFFGPGTRLTVL.

The chain recombines TRBV5-4 with TRBJ2-3; TRBD2 might be the D (6 bases). The germline gives CDR1 SGHNT, CDR2 YYREEE (reference sequence). V lost 9 bases to trimming and J lost 2 bases, with 22 bases between them. The CDR3 is made up of 16 amino acids. The CDR3 loop is CATTKAGRYPTDTQYF. CDR3 coding DNA: TGTGCCACAACCAAGGCGGGGCGATACCCCACAGATACGCAGTATTTT.